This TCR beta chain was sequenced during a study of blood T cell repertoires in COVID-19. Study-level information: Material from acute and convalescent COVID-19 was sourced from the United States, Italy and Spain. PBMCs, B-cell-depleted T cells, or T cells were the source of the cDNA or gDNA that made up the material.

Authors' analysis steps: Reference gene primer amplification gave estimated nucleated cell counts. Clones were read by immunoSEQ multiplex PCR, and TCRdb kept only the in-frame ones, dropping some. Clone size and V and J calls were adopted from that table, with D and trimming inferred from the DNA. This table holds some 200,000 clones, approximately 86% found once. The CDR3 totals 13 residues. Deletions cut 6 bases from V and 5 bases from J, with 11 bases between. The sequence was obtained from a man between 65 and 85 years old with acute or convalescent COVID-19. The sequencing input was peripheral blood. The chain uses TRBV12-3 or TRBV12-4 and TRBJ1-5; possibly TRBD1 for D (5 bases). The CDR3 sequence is CASSFRVYQPQHF. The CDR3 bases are TGTGCCAGCAGCTTCAGGGTTTATCAGCCCCAGCATTTT.